A single sample is the source of the 11 T cell receptor beta chains below, sequenced in a study of cytomegalovirus exposure and HLA in healthy donors. Primers included in the PCR were 60 Vbeta and 13 Jbeta primers. Repertoires were generated with immunoSEQ multiplex PCR, while TCRdb's copy carries only in-frame clones and drops some. The repertoire has under 200,000 clones, 82% of them found once; the top ten carry around 11%. The sample taken for sequencing was PBMCs. The receptors stem from a middle-aged man in good health and CMV-seropositive.

V gene TRBV25-1 combines with J gene TRBJ1-5, with D tentatively TRBD1 (6 bases). The ends were cut back, 5 bases at V and 0 bases at J, with 20 bases in the middle. This CDR3 is 18 amino acids long. CDR1 MGHDK and CDR2 SYGVNS come from the germline V gene. Here the CDR3 DNA reads TGTGCCAGCAGTCCCACGCGGACAGTCTATTATAGCAATCAGCCCCAGCATTTT. As protein: CASSPTRTVYYSNQPQHF.

The chain is built from TRBV7-2 and TRBJ1-5, with a possible D match to TRBD1 (5 bases). Trimming took off 5 bases at V and 2 bases at J, with 13 bases between the two ends. The CDR3 totals 15 residues. Looked up from germline, CDR1 is SGHTA and CDR2 is FQGNSA. CDR3 DNA: TGTGCCAGCAGCCAACTCGGGGGGGGCAATCAGCCCCAGCATTTT. It translates to CASSQLGGGNQPQHF.

This clone came up a few times. The gene calls are TRBV29-1 and TRBJ2-3, with TRBD2 matching 13 bases. The CDR3 spans 17 residues. Germline CDR1 reads SQVTM; CDR2 reads ANQGSEA. The V and J ends lost 3 bases and 1 base, in that order; junction bases with no gene match: 7. This chain's CDR3 is CSVDGTSGDPRTDTQYF. For the CDR3, the DNA is TGCAGCGTTGACGGGACTAGCGGGGACCCTCGCACAGATACGCAGTATTTT.

In this sample, this clone turned up once. The chain combines TRBV7-2 with TRBJ1-2, with D possibly TRBD1 on 6 matching bases. V was shortened by 4 bases and J by 2 bases, with 8 bases between the two germline ends. Looked up from germline, CDR1 is SGHTA and CDR2 is FQGNSA. The CDR3 is 13 residues long. CDR3 amino acids: CASSSTGNYGYTF. The CDR3, as DNA: TGTGCCAGCAGCTCGACAGGAAACTATGGCTACACCTTC.

The J gene is TRBJ2-1, the V gene TRBV7-9; a weak D match, TRBD2 (5 bases). V was pared by 4 bases and J by 5 bases, with 18 bases between. Germline lookup yields CDR1 SEHNR and CDR2 FQNEAQ (reference sequence). The CDR3 is 16 amino acids. CDR3 in amino acids: CASSSRESGVHNEQFF. The CDR3 region has the DNA TGTGCCAGCAGCTCCCGGGAAAGCGGAGTCCACAATGAGCAGTTCTTC. Using reference TRBV7-9 and TRBJ2-1 for the parts outside the CDR3, the full variable domain is DTGVSQNPRHKITKRGQNVTFRCDPISEHNRLYWYRQTLGQGPEFLTYFQNEAQLEKSRLLSDRFSAERPKGSFSTLEIQRTEQGDSAMYLCASSSRESGVHNEQFFGPGTRLTVL.

This clone was seen a single time. The rearrangement links TRBV6-5 to TRBJ1-2; no clear D gene. Germline V gene data show CDR1 as MNHEY and CDR2 as SVGAGI. Deletions cut 4 bases from V and 3 bases from J, with 9 bases between. The CDR3 is 13 amino acids. CDR3 loop: CASSSLSHYGYTF. The CDR3 region has the DNA TGTGCCAGCAGTTCCCTATCGCACTATGGCTACACCTTC.

The chain couples TRBV28 to TRBJ1-4; D may be TRBD1 (6 bases). The CDR3 is 14 residues long. With 5 bases removed from V and 6 bases from J, the gap between germline ends came to 13 bases. Germline CDR1 MDHEN, CDR2 SYDVKM. Here the CDR3 reads CASSPGGRYEKLFF. Written as DNA, the CDR3 is TGTGCCAGCAGTCCGGGGGGCCGTTATGAAAAACTGTTTTTT.

The J gene is TRBJ2-2, the V gene TRBV6-6; D gene ambiguous. Per the germline V gene, CDR1 is MNHNY and CDR2 is SVGAGI (reference sequence). The CDR3 is 15 residues long. CDR3 sequence reads: CAYSPSARNTGELFF. CDR3 sequence (DNA): TGTGCTTATTCTCCCAGCGCAAGGAACACCGGGGAGCTGTTTTTT.

This clone came up once. The V gene is TRBV6-5, the J gene TRBJ2-3; perhaps TRBD2 as D (5 bases). There are 13 residues in the CDR3. From germline, CDR1 is MNHEY and CDR2 SVGAGI. Trimming took 7 bases from V and 1 from J, leaving 9 bases between them. For the CDR3, the DNA is TGTGCCAGCACAGATAGCGGCACAGATACGCAGTATTTT. Encoded protein: CASTDSGTDTQYF.

The V call is TRBV7-2, the J call TRBJ2-7, with TRBD1 as a possible D gene (5 bases). The CDR3 is made up of 14 amino acids. The V gene lost 3 bases and the J gene lost 2 bases, with 11 bases spanning the gap. Germline-derived CDR1 and CDR2 are SGHTA and FQGNSA. The DNA for the CDR3 is TGTGCCAGCAGCTTGGGGCAGGGAACCTACGAGCAGTACTTC. Translated: CASSLGQGTYEQYF.

The chain carries TRBV4-2 and TRBJ2-7, with D maybe TRBD2 (5 bases). CDR1 LGHNA and CDR2 YNFKEQ come from the germline V gene. V lost 0 bases and J 3 bases, leaving 18 bases between the germline ends. The CDR3 runs 17 residues. The CDR3 coding sequence is TGTGCCAGCAGCCAAGATCCGGTGAGAGGGATCAACTACGAGCAGTACTTC. Protein sequence: CASSQDPVRGINYEQYF.